This TCR beta chain was obtained from a study of human T cells and chemical hapten exposure. Study context: All through the approximately 24-week study, the scalp of each patient received diphenylcyclopropenone doses weekly. Patients, a majority of them female, were diagnosed with alopecia areata, totalis or universalis.

In the library, unique molecular identifiers were attached to individual cDNA molecules. TCRdb recomputed calls from the RACE reads with MiXCR, one row per CDR3 protein. The sample yields around 80,000 distinct CDR3 sequences, 5% to 8.5% seen once. Time point defined: patch test 2, 6 weeks after DPC sensitization. The sample's treatment: therapeutic diphenylcyclopropenone sensitization with weekly scalp DPC. Germline V gene sequence: CDR1 SGHAT, CDR2 FQNNGV. The CDR3 spans 16 residues. With 5 bases clipped from V and 6 bases from J, the junction kept 13 bases outside the gene matches. This clonotype was sampled from a woman younger than 45 with alopecia areata. Some clones in this sample may be carry-over from other donors' samples. The input for sequencing was whole blood, taken in connection with sensitization to the hapten diphenylcyclopropenone (DPC). The chain uses TRBV11-2 and TRBJ2-3, with 8 bases matching TRBD2. This chain's CDR3 is CASSPPTLAGFDTQYF. The DNA of the CDR3 is TGTGCCAGCAGCCCCCCCACGTTAGCGGGGTTTGATACGCAGTATTTT. The variable domain in full, with the rest retrieved from reference TRBV11-2 and TRBJ2-3, is EAGVAQSPRYKIIEKRQSVAFWCNPISGHATLYWYQQILGQGPKLLIQFQNNGVVDDSQLPKDRFSAERLKGVDSTLKIQPAKLEDSAVYLCASSPPTLAGFDTQYFGPGTRLTVL.